Listed below are T cell receptor beta chains from one sample, sequenced in a study of blood T cell repertoires in COVID-19. The method was immunoSEQ multiplex PCR; TCRdb's version includes in-frame clones alone and lacks a portion of them. The data show about 160,000 clones, 85% seen once. The sequenced sample was peripheral blood. All receptors come from a human donor with acute or convalescent COVID-19. The donor label of this sample is uncertain. Each CDR3 is given with its conserved first and last residue. A D gene is named only where the DNA matches it firmly. A clone size is listed for some rows: how often the clone was seen (once, few, many), or a class if it is expanded.

d_call clone_size j_call v_call cdr3_nt cdr3_aa
NA NA TRBJ2-5 TRBV20-1 TGCAGCCTCAGGTGGGGGCAGACCCAGTACTTC CSLRWGQTQYF
TRBD1 NA TRBJ1-1 TRBV6-2/TRBV6-3 TGTGCCAGCAGTCAGAAGACAGGGGCGATTAACACTGAAGCTTTCTTT CASSQKTGAINTEAFF
NA once TRBJ1-2 TRBV3-1/TRBV3-2 TGTGCCAGCAGCGACGACAGGAAGGACTATGGCTACACCTTC CASSDDRKDYGYTF
NA once TRBJ1-5 TRBV7-2 TGTGCCAGCAGCTTAGATCATAGCAATCAGCCCCAGCATTTT CASSLDHSNQPQHF
TRBD2 NA TRBJ2-3 TRBV19 TGTGCCTGTTGGGGGGTGGGTGGGGGGGAAGATACGCAGTATTTT CACWGVGGGEDTQYF
TRBD1 NA TRBJ1-1 TRBV15 TGTGCCACCAGCAGAGAGGGGACAGGGGCGAGTGTCGTGCCGAACACTGAAGCTTTCTTT CATSREGTGASVVPNTEAFF
TRBD1 once TRBJ1-6 TRBV6-2/TRBV6-3 TGTGCCAGCAGTTACCGGGGGACAGGTATCTTACCCCTCCACTTT CASSYRGTGILPLHF
TRBD1 NA TRBJ1-6 TRBV15 TGTGCCACCAGCAGAGAACCGCGGCAGGGGGGTTCACCCCTCCACTTT CATSREPRQGGSPLHF
NA NA TRBJ1-2 TRBV19 TGTGCCAGTAATACCCGGGCTCAGGGATGGTATGGCTACACCTTC CASNTRAQGWYGYTF
TRBD1 NA TRBJ1-3 TRBV4-1 TGCGCCAGCAGCCAAGACGGGACAGGGTTCTCTGGAAACACCATATATTTT CASSQDGTGFSGNTIYF
NA NA TRBJ1-5 TRBV18 TGTGCCAGCTCACTCCGGGCTGGGGGCCATCAGCCCCAGCATTTT CASSLRAGGHQPQHF
NA NA TRBJ2-1 TRBV6-6 TGTGCCAGCAGTGCAACAGGGCTTCGCTCCTACAATGAGCAGTTCTTC CASSATGLRSYNEQFF
NA NA TRBJ2-3 TRBV9 TGTGCCAGCAGCGTAGGGCCTAGCGTAAGCACAGATACGCAGTATTTT CASSVGPSVSTDTQYF
NA NA TRBJ1-2 TRBV7-3 TGTGCCAGCAGCCCCAGGGGTTACGAGACAGATGGCTACACCTTC CASSPRGYETDGYTF
TRBD1 NA TRBJ1-2 TRBV6-1 TGTGCCAGCAGTGAAGCCGGGACAGCGGGTAACTATGGCTACACCTTC CASSEAGTAGNYGYTF
TRBD1 NA TRBJ1-2 TRBV2 TGTGCCAGCAGGGAGGGACAGGTATATGGCTACACCTTC CASREGQVYGYTF
NA NA TRBJ1-1 TRBV7-9 TGTGCCAGCAGCCCAGACAGCCTGAACACTGAAGCTTTCTTT CASSPDSLNTEAFF
TRBD1 NA TRBJ2-7 TRBV6-1 TGTGCCAGCAGTGAGGACAGGGAATACGAGCAGTACTTC CASSEDREYEQYF
NA NA TRBJ1-2 TRBV5-1 TGCGCCAGCAGGGACTTTAAAAACTATGGCTACACCTTC CASRDFKNYGYTF
NA NA TRBJ2-5 TRBV6-2/TRBV6-3 TGTGCCAGCAGTTTCGCGAGGGAGACCCAGTACTTC CASSFARETQYF
NA NA TRBJ2-3 TRBV7-9 TGTGCCAGCAGCTTAGCCGGCGGCCCCACAGATACGCAGTATTTT CASSLAGGPTDTQYF
NA few TRBJ1-2 TRBV11-1 TGTGCCAGCAGCTTAACAGACTATGGCTACACCTTC CASSLTDYGYTF
TRBD1 NA TRBJ1-2 TRBV9 TGTGCCAGCAGCGGGAGGGGGGACAGTTCTAACTATGGCTACACCTTC CASSGRGDSSNYGYTF
NA once TRBJ2-7 TRBV11-2 TGTGCCAGCAGCTTATCAGGCTACGAGCAGTACTTC CASSLSGYEQYF
NA NA TRBJ1-4 TRBV5-1 TGCGCCAGCAGCTTGACAGGGGAAAAACTGTTTTTT CASSLTGEKLFF
TRBD2 NA TRBJ2-1 TRBV6-1 TGTGCCAGCAGTGAACCATGGGGGGTAGCGGGGAGTTCCTACAATGAGCAGTTCTTC CASSEPWGVAGSSYNEQFF
NA once TRBJ2-7 TRBV5-5 TGTGCCAGCAGCTTAAACAGGGGACTCTCCTACGAGCAGTACTTC CASSLNRGLSYEQYF